This T cell receptor (beta chain) is drawn from a study of blood T cell repertoires in COVID-19. Overall study context: PBMCs, B-cell-depleted T cells, or T cells provided the cDNA or gDNA that made up the material.

TCRdb's table, derived via immunoSEQ multiplex PCR, lists solely in-frame clones and lacks some. The data show about 220,000 clones, 65% to 85% seen once. V dropped 6 bases and J dropped 4; count of bases not matched to a gene: 20. The germline V gene has CDR1 SNHLY and CDR2 FYNNEI. This CDR3 is built from 19 residues. The receptor was isolated from a woman aged 55 to 70 with acute or convalescent COVID-19. The sample taken for sequencing was peripheral blood. J is TRBJ2-3 and V is TRBV2, with TRBD2 matching over 9 bases. CDR3 sequence (DNA): TGTGCCAGCAGCCGAACGGGGCGGGGGGGCCTTTTAAAACCAGATACGCAGTATTTT. This gives the protein CASSRTGRGGLLKPDTQYF.